This TCR beta chain derives from a study of OX40 agonist ivuxolimab in advanced cancers. Background on the study: Head and neck, renal cell, melanoma or hepatocellular carcinoma were the cancers that dose-escalation patients had. Males comprised roughly four fifths of the group, whose mean age was roughly 60 years (range about 20 to 85). Broader study findings: Among some nonresponders, normalized T-cell clonal expansion was also low.

Data came from immunoSEQ multiplex PCR; TCRdb stores just in-frame clones and leaves some out. The table includes some 45,000 clones, roughly nine tenths detected once. Details on this clone: What it binds is not known.

This CDR3 has 12 residues. CDR1 and CDR2 from the germline V gene are LNHNV and YYDKDF (reference sequence). V was trimmed by 8 bases and J by 9 bases, leaving 16 bases between them. The source of this sequence is an adult with an advanced solid tumor such as melanoma, head and neck, liver or kidney cancer. The chain is built from TRBV15 and TRBJ1-2; perhaps TRBD1 as D (5 bases). Specimen: CD4+ or CD8+ T cells sorted from blood, collected in a trial of the OX40 agonist ivuxolimab. CDR3 protein: CATFGRASRYTF. For the CDR3, the DNA is TGTGCCACCTTTGGCAGGGCGAGCCGCTACACCTTC.